This TCR beta chain was sequenced for a study of T cell responses to AZD1222 COVID-19 vaccine. The CDR3 runs 12 residues. In germline, CDR1 is MNHEY, CDR2 SVGAGI. The ends were cut back, 1 base at V and 3 bases at J, with 1 base in the middle. TCRdb's copy holds only in-frame clones and misses some; the assay was immunoSEQ multiplex PCR. The sample consists of more than 90,000 clones, 70% to 85% of them appearing once. This clone was seen a single time. The antigen remains undetermined. Findings and limits, study-wide: Clonal diversity may have been underestimated, and the donors were mostly white British, with more females than males. Without day 14 samples, only post-peak T cell repertoires were studied.

Pooled in the analysis were second doses at about 4 or about 12 weeks. The starting material was peripheral blood, obtained 28 days after the second AZD1222 dose. This TCR was sampled from an adult who received the AZD1222 COVID-19 vaccine. The chain carries TRBV6-5 and TRBJ1-5; D not certain. CDR3 coding DNA: TGTGCCAGCAGTTACTACAATCAGCCCCAGCATTTT. Its protein product is CASSYYNQPQHF.